Described below is a single T cell receptor (beta chain) sequence and its context. The antigen remains undetermined. At one boundary the junction diverges from the germline segment, which might be a read error. CDR1 is SGHRS and CDR2 is YFSETQ in the germline V gene. This CDR3 has 14 residues. Combining a sample-barcoded 5' primer with a J-beta primer mix, a second PCR ran for 7 to 11 cycles. From each sample, at least 2.5 million paired-end reads containing CDR3 were obtained. MiXCR, run by TCRdb on the 5' RACE reads, gives a single entry per CDR3 protein. The sample holds fewer than 800,000 distinct CDR3 sequences, around a fifth seen once. This sample stems from a study of blood T cells in healthy people across ages. General study findings and limits: A greater number of naive CD4+ cells and higher diversity distinguished long-lived donors from aged donors.

The rearrangement uses TRBV5-1 and TRBJ2-1; a weak D match, TRBD2 (6 bases). The J call may be wrong; the DNA end is better matched by TRBJ2-7. This receptor was obtained from a man in his 70s in good health. Sequencing input: blood. CDR3 in amino acids: CAGSLNREMGEQYF. The CDR3 DNA sequence: TGCGCCGGCAGCTTAAACCGGGAGATGGGCGAGCAGTACTTC.